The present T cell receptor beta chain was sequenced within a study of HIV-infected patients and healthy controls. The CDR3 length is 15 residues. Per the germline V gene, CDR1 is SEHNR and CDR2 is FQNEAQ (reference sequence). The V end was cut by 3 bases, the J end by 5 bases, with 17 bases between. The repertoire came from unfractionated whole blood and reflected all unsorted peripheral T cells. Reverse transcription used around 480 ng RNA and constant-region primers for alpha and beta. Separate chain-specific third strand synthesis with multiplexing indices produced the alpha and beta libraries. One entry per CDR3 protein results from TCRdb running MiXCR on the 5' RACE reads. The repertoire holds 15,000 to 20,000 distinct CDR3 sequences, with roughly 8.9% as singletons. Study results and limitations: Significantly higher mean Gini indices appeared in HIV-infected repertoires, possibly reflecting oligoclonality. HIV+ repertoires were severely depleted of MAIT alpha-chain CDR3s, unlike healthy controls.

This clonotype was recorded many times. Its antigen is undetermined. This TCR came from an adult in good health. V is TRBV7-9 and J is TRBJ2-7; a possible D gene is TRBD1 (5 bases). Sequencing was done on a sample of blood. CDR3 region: CASSFWSDIENEQYF. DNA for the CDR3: TGTGCCAGCAGCTTTTGGTCGGACATCGAGAACGAGCAGTACTTC.